This T cell receptor beta chain originates from a study of cytomegalovirus exposure and HLA in healthy donors. Per germline, CDR1 GTSNPN and CDR2 SVGIG (reference sequence). Trimming cost V 3 bases and J 3 bases; bases outside gene matches: 2. The CDR3 loop spans 13 amino acids. The PCR was carried out with 60 Vbeta primers and 13 Jbeta primers. Clones were sequenced by immunoSEQ multiplex PCR, and TCRdb holds only the in-frame ones, with some missing. Among approximately 160,000 clones listed, 77% were seen once. Sequencing used PBMCs. This clonotype was obtained from a woman under 40 in good health and CMV-seronegative. V and J are TRBV30 and TRBJ1-1, with 9 bases identical to TRBD1. The CDR3 nucleotides read TGTGCCTGGAGGGGACAGGGATACACTGAAGCTTTCTTT. Protein sequence: CAWRGQGYTEAFF.